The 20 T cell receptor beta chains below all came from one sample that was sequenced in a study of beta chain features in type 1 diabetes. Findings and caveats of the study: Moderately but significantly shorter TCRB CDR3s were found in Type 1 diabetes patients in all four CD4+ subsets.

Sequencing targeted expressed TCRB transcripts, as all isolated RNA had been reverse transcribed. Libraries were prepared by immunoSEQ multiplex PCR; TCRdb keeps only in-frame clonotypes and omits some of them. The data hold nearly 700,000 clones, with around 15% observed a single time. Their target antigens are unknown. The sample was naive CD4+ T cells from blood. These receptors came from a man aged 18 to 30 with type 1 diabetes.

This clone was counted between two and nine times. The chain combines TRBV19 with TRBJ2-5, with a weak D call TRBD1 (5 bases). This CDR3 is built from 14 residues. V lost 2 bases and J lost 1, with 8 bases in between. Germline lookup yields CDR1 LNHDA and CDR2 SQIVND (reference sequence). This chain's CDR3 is CASSIQGSQETQYF. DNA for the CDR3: TGTGCCAGTAGTATACAGGGCTCCCAAGAGACCCAGTACTTC.

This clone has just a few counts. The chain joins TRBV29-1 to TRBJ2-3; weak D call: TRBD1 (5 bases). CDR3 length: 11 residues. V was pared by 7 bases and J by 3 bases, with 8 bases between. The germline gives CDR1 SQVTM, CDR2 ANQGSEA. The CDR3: CSGGVTDTQYF. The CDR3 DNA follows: TGCAGCGGGGGCGTAACAGATACGCAGTATTTT.

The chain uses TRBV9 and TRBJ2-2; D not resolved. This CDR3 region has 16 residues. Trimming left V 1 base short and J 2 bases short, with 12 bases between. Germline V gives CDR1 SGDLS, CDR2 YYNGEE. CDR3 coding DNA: TGTGCCAGCAGCGTATCCGTTTCGGCTAACACCGGGGAGCTGTTTTTT. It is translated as CASSVSVSANTGELFF.

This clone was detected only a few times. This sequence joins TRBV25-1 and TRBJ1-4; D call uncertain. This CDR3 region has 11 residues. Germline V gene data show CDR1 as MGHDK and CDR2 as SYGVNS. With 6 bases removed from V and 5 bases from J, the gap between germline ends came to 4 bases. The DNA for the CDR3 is TGTGCCAGCAGGGGGAATGAAAAACTGTTTTTT. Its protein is CASRGNEKLFF.

Here the CDR3 reads CASSSTGNGELFF. CDR3 nucleotide sequence: TGTGCCAGTAGTAGCACGGGGAACGGGGAGCTGTTTTTT. V is TRBV19 and J is TRBJ2-2, with D possibly TRBD2 on 5 matching bases. Germline V gene lookup returns CDR1 LNHDA and CDR2 SQIVND (reference sequence). This CDR3 is built from 13 residues. Trimming removed 4 bases at V and 7 bases at J, with 10 bases between.

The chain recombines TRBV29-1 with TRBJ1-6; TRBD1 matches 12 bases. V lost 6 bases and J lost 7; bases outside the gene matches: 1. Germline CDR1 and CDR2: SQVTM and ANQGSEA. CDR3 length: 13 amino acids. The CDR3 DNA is TGCAGCGTGGGACAGGGGGCGAATTCACCCCTCCACTTT. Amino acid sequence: CSVGQGANSPLHF.

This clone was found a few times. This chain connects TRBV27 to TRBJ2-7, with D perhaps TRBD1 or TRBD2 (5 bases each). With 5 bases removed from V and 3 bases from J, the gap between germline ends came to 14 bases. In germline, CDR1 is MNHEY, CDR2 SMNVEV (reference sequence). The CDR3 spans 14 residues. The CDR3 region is CASSLGAFIYEQYF. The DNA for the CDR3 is TGTGCCAGCAGTCTCGGGGCCTTTATCTACGAGCAGTACTTC.

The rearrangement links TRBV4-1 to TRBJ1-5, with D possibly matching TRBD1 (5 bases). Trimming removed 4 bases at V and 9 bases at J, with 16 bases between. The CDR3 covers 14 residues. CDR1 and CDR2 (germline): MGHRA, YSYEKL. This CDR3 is CASSPKGTAGPQHF. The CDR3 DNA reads TGCGCCAGCAGCCCTAAAGGGACCGCGGGGCCCCAGCATTTT.

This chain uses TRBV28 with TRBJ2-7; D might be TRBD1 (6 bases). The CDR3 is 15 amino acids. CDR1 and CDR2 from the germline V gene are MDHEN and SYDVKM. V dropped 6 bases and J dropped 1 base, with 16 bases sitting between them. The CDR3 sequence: CASSRPGDGSYEQYF. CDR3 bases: TGTGCCAGCAGCCGCCCAGGGGACGGGTCCTACGAGCAGTACTTC.

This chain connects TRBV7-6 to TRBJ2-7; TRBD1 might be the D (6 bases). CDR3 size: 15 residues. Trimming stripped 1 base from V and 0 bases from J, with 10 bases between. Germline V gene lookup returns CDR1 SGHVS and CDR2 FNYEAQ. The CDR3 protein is CASSLDAGASYEQYF. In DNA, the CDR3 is TGTGCCAGCAGCTTAGATGCAGGGGCCTCCTACGAGCAGTACTTC.

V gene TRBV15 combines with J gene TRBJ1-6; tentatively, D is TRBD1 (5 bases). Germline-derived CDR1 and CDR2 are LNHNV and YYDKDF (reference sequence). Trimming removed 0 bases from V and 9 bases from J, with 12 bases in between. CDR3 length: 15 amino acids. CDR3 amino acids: CATSREGRVISPLHF. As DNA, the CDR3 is TGTGCCACCAGCAGAGAAGGCAGGGTGATTTCACCCCTCCACTTT.

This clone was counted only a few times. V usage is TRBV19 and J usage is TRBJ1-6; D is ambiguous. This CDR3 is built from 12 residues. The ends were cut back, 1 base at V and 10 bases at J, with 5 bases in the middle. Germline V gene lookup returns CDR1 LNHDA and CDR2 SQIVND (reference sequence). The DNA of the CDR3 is TGTGCCAGTAGTATAGTGGAGTCACCCCTCCACTTT. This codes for CASSIVESPLHF.

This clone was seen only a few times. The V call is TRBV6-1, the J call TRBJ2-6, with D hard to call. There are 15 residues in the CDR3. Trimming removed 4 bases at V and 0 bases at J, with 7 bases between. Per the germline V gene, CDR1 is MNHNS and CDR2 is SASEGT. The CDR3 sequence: CASSGSHSGANVLTF. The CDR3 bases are TGTGCCAGCAGTGGCAGTCACTCTGGGGCCAACGTCCTGACTTTC.

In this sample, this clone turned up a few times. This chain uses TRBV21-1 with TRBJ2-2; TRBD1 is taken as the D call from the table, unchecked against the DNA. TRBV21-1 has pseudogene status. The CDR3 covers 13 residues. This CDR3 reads CASSKDQTGELFF. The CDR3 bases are TGTGCCAGCAGCAAAGATCAGACCGGGGAGCTGTTTTTT.

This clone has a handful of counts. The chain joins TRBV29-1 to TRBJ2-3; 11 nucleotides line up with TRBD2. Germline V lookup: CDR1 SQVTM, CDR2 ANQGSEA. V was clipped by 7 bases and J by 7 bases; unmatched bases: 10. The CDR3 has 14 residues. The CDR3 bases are TGCAGCGGGGGGGCGGCTAGCGGGGGGTATACGCAGTATTTT. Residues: CSGGAASGGYTQYF.

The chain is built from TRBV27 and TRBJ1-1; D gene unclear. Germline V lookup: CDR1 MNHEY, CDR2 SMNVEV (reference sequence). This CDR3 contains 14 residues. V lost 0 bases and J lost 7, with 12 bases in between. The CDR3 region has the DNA TGTGCCAGCAGTTTATCGAGGGCAGCCCTTGAAGCTTTCTTT. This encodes CASSLSRAALEAFF.

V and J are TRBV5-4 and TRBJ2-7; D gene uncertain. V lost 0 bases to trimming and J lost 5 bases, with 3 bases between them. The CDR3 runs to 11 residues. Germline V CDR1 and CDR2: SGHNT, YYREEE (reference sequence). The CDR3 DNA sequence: TGTGCCAGCAGCTTGGTGGACGAGCAGTACTTC. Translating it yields CASSLVDEQYF.

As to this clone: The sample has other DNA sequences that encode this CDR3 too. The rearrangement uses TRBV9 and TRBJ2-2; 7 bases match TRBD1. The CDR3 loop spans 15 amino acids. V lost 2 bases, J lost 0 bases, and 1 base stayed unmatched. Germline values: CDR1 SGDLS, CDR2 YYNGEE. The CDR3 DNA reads TGTGCCAGCAGCGTGGGGACAGCGAACACCGGGGAGCTGTTTTTT. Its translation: CASSVGTANTGELFF. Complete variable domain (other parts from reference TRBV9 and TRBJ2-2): DSGVTQTPKHLITATGQRVTLRCSPRSGDLSVYWYQQSLDQGLQFLIQYYNGEERAKGNILERFSAQQFPDLHSELNLSSLELGDSALYFCASSVGTANTGELFFGEGSRLTVL.

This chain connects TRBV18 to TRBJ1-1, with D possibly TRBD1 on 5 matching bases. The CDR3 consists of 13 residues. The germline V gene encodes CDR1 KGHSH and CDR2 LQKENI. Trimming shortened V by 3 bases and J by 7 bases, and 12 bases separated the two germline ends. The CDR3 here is CASSPPGGIEAFF. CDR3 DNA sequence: TGTGCCAGCTCACCCCCGGGGGGGATTGAAGCTTTCTTT.

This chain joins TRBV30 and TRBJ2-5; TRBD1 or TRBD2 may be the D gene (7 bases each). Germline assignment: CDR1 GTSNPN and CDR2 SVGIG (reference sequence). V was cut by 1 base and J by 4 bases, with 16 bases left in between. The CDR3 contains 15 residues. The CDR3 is CAWSGLQGGRETQYF. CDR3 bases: TGTGCCTGGAGTGGCCTTCAGGGGGGGCGAGAGACCCAGTACTTC.